The 13 T cell receptor beta chains given below trace back to one sample, sequenced in a study of somatic mutations in cytotoxic T cells in rheumatoid arthritis. Profiled with immunoSEQ multiplex PCR; TCRdb holds only in-frame clones, not every one. The repertoire has 15,000 to 20,000 clones, approximately 74% of them found once; the top ten carry approximately 5.3%. Input material: CD8+ T cells sorted from blood. These TCRs come from a man between 60 and 75 years old in good health.

The rearrangement uses TRBV15 and TRBJ2-7, with TRBD1 as a possible D gene (5 bases). Per germline, CDR1 LNHNV and CDR2 YYDKDF (reference sequence). The V end was cut by 0 bases, the J end by 4 bases, with 13 bases between. The CDR3 is 15 residues long. The CDR3 nucleotides read TGTGCCACCAGCAGAGATCTAGGGGTAGGATACGAGCAGTACTTC. Translating it yields CATSRDLGVGYEQYF. Using reference TRBV15 and TRBJ2-7 for the parts outside the CDR3, the full variable domain is DAMVIQNPRYQVTQFGKPVTLSCSQTLNHNVMYWYQQKSSQAPKLLFHYYDKDFNNEADTPDNFQSRRPNTSFCFLDIRSPGLGDTAMYLCATSRDLGVGYEQYFGPGTRLTVT.

The chain carries TRBV5-1 and TRBJ1-5; D remains unclear. Trimming took off 5 bases at V and 0 bases at J, with 12 bases between the two ends. Germline CDR1 and CDR2: SGHRS and YFSETQ. The CDR3 totals 15 residues. CDR3 in amino acids: CASRENSYSNQPQHF. As DNA, the CDR3 is TGCGCCAGCAGAGAGAACAGCTATAGCAATCAGCCCCAGCATTTT. Based on the CDR3 plus reference TRBV5-1 and TRBJ1-5, the full variable domain is KAGVTQTPRYLIKTRGQQVTLSCSPISGHRSVSWYQQTPGQGLQFLFEYFSETQRNKGNFPGRFSGRQFSNSRSEMNVSTLELGDSALYLCASRENSYSNQPQHFGDGTRLSIL.

The V gene is TRBV19, the J gene TRBJ2-2, with 7 bases lining up with TRBD1. The CDR3 is 19 residues long. Germline CDR1 LNHDA, CDR2 SQIVND (reference sequence). The V segment lost 6 bases and the J segment 0 bases; nucleotides outside the gene matches: 16. Here the CDR3 DNA reads TGTGCCAGTAGATCCCCCGGGACAGCGGAAGAAGCGAACACCGGGGAGCTGTTTTTT. Amino acids: CASRSPGTAEEANTGELFF.

This chain joins TRBV7-9 and TRBJ2-1, with TRBD2 matching over 12 bases. CDR1 is SEHNR, CDR2 FQNEAQ, per germline (reference sequence). This CDR3 has 15 amino acids. Germline trimming cut 5 bases from V and 8 bases from J; bases unmatched to any gene: 7. CDR3 nucleotide sequence: TGTGCCAGCAGCCGGACTAGCGGGATTAGGGATGAGCAGTTCTTC. Translating it yields CASSRTSGIRDEQFF.

This clone was seen more than once but under ten times. The chain combines TRBV7-2 with TRBJ1-6, with 8 positions matching TRBD1. Germline loops: CDR1 SGHTA, CDR2 FQGNSA. There are 14 residues in the CDR3. V was pared by 1 base and J by 7 bases, with 0 bases of the junction left unmatched. CDR3 in DNA: TGTGCCAGCAGCTTAGGGACAGGGAATTCACCCCTCCACTTT. Residues: CASSLGTGNSPLHF.

This chain joins TRBV6-1 and TRBJ2-7; no reliable D call. Germline-derived CDR1 and CDR2 are MNHNS and SASEGT. Trimming took 3 bases from V and 0 from J, leaving 3 bases between them. The CDR3 spans 12 residues. The CDR3 DNA follows: TGTGCCAGCAGTGAGGCCTCCTACGAGCAGTACTTC. Its translation: CASSEASYEQYF.

This rearrangement joins TRBV4-3 to TRBJ2-5, with 7 bases that match TRBD1. The CDR3 spans 15 residues. V lost 0 bases, J lost 7 bases, and 8 bases stayed unmatched. Germline V gene data show CDR1 as LGHNA and CDR2 as YSLEER. CDR3 in DNA: TGCGCCAGCAGCCAAGACAGGGGGAGTGTAGGGACCCAGTACTTC. Translating it yields CASSQDRGSVGTQYF.

The chain links TRBV13 to TRBJ2-7; TRBD1 aligns across 9 bases. The length of the CDR3 is 11 residues. CDR1 and CDR2 from the germline V gene are PRHDT and FYEKMQ (reference sequence). Germline trimming cut 4 bases from V and 9 bases from J; bases unmatched to any gene: 1. CDR3 bases: TGTGCCAGCAGCTCGGGACAGGGGCAGTACTTC. Protein product: CASSSGQGQYF.

This sequence joins TRBV4-1 and TRBJ1-5, with TRBD1 identical over 8 bases. The V gene end was trimmed by 5 bases and the J gene end by 7 bases; junction bases not matched to a gene: 10. The V gene's germline CDR1 is MGHRA and CDR2 YSYEKL. The CDR3 extends over 15 amino acids. The DNA of the CDR3 is TGCGCCAGCAGCATGAGGACAGGGAGTACGCAGCCCCAGCATTTT. It yields the protein CASSMRTGSTQPQHF.

The rearrangement links TRBV5-1 to TRBJ2-7, with 10 bases fitting TRBD2. Germline V gives CDR1 SGHRS, CDR2 YFSETQ. The CDR3 length is 15 residues. The junction had 4 bases not matched to a gene; V was cut back by 0 bases and J by 4 bases. The CDR3 DNA sequence: TGCGCCAGCAGCTTGGAAGCTAGCGGGAGTTACGAGCAGTACTTC. It codes for CASSLEASGSYEQYF.

The V and J genes are TRBV4-2 and TRBJ1-2, with a tentative D call TRBD1 (5 bases). This CDR3 spans 12 amino acids. The V gene's germline CDR1 is LGHNA and CDR2 YNFKEQ. With 4 bases removed from V and 5 bases from J, the gap between germline ends came to 8 bases. CDR3: CASSPGGYGYTF. The CDR3 DNA is TGTGCCAGCAGCCCTGGGGGGTATGGCTACACCTTC.

This clone was seen a single time. The rearrangement joins TRBV5-1 to TRBJ2-3; tentatively, D is TRBD2 (7 bases). V was clipped by 0 bases and J by 3 bases, with 17 bases between them. The CDR3 consists of 17 residues. Germline CDR1 reads SGHRS; CDR2 reads YFSETQ. CDR3 nucleotide sequence: TGCGCCAGCAGCTTGGCAGGGGCTAGCGGTAAAACAGATACGCAGTATTTT. Translated: CASSLAGASGKTDTQYF. The entire variable domain, with the rest obtained from reference TRBV5-1 and TRBJ2-3, is as follows: KAGVTQTPRYLIKTRGQQVTLSCSPISGHRSVSWYQQTPGQGLQFLFEYFSETQRNKGNFPGRFSGRQFSNSRSEMNVSTLELGDSALYLCASSLAGASGKTDTQYFGPGTRLTVL.

By sample fraction, this clone is medium-sized (0.01 to 0.1%). The rearrangement uses TRBV29-1 and TRBJ2-7; a weak D match, TRBD2 (6 bases). Germline CDR1 is SQVTM and CDR2 is ANQGSEA. The V gene lost 6 bases and the J gene lost 7 bases, with 10 bases spanning the gap. This CDR3 contains 10 residues. The CDR3 reads CSVVSGEQYF. Here the CDR3 DNA reads TGCAGCGTCGTCAGCGGGGAGCAGTACTTC.